The clone carrying this T cell receptor beta chain was counted only a few times. Primers targeting TRAV and TRBV primed first-strand cDNA, covering alpha and beta chains. Amplification, which lasted 15 to 20 PCR cycles, used a constant-region primer and V-primer adapter to amplify TCRs. Each CDR3 protein is one row after TCRdb ran MiXCR on the reads. The sample yields about 84,000 distinct CDR3 sequences, around a sixth seen once. The data are from a study of low-dose radiotherapy and immunotherapy resistance in tumors. Across the whole study: Cohort 2's total reached 13 Gy over 26 weeks, at 1 Gy per fraction every two weeks. Each patient was administered nivolumab intravenously at 240 mg, which was a flat dose, every two weeks, along with intravenous ipilimumab at 1 mg/kg every six weeks.

Noted time point: after trial treatment. Treatment meaning: LDRT plus nivolumab, ipilimumab, low-dose cyclophosphamide and aspirin (RACIN trial). CDR3 length: 20 residues. CDR1 is SGHTA and CDR2 is FQGTGA in the germline V gene. Between the trimmed V and J ends, which lost 0 bases and 1 base, there was a span of 19 bases. The sequenced sample was PBMCs, obtained after low-dose radiotherapy plus immunotherapy. The source is a male donor with prostate cancer. The rearrangement links TRBV7-3 to TRBJ1-6; perhaps TRBD1 as D (6 bases). The CDR3 is CASSLTPPTGTKSYNSPLHF. The CDR3 DNA is TGTGCCAGCAGCTTAACCCCCCCGACAGGTACCAAGTCCTATAATTCACCCCTCCACTTT.